The 5 T cell receptor beta chains below come from one sample, sequenced in a study of shared clonotypes between healthy human individuals. The protocol was immunoSEQ multiplex PCR, while the TCRdb copy is restricted to in-frame clones and leaves out a portion. The data show over a million clones, about 80% seen once. Specimen: memory CD4+ T cells from PBMCs. Subset in this sample: CD45RA-negative fraction. The source is a man younger than 35 in good health. Some clones in this sample may be carry-over from other donors' samples.

In regard to this clone: The same CDR3 also results from other DNA sequences found in this sample. V and J are TRBV5-1 and TRBJ2-3; D is undetermined. With 2 bases removed from V and 3 bases from J, the gap between germline ends came to 4 bases. The CDR3 runs 12 residues. The germline gives CDR1 SGHRS, CDR2 YFSETQ. The CDR3 spells CASSLTTDTQYF. The CDR3, as DNA: TGCGCCAGCAGCTTAACGACAGATACGCAGTATTTT. Full variable domain (rest looked up from reference TRBV5-1 and TRBJ2-3): KAGVTQTPRYLIKTRGQQVTLSCSPISGHRSVSWYQQTPGQGLQFLFEYFSETQRNKGNFPGRFSGRQFSNSRSEMNVSTLELGDSALYLCASSLTTDTQYFGPGTRLTVL.

The rearrangement uses TRBV2 and TRBJ1-5, with a possible D match to TRBD1 (5 bases). Looked up from germline, CDR1 is SNHLY and CDR2 is FYNNEI. V lost 4 bases and J 6 bases, leaving 16 bases between the germline ends. There are 15 residues in the CDR3. The CDR3 sequence: CASSGGAGGGQPQHF. In DNA form, the CDR3 reads TGTGCCAGCAGTGGAGGGGCGGGGGGAGGTCAGCCCCAGCATTTT.

The chain combines TRBV20-1 with TRBJ1-1; D gene unclear. V was clipped by 3 bases and J by 4 bases, with 6 bases between them. Germline CDR1 DFQATT, CDR2 SNEGSKA (reference sequence). This CDR3 contains 11 residues. For the CDR3, the DNA is TGCAGTGCTAGGGGCCTCACTGAAGCTTTCTTT. It encodes CSARGLTEAFF.

A single count supports this clone. This may stem from a read error, because a much larger clone lies one nucleotide away. This specimen includes other DNA sequences encoding the same CDR3. V usage is TRBV18 and J usage is TRBJ2-5; no reliable D call. This CDR3 comprises 13 residues. From germline, CDR1 is KGHSH and CDR2 LQKENI. Trimming took 4 bases from V and 4 from J, leaving 10 bases between them. CDR3 sequence reads: CASSRADGETQYF. CDR3 in DNA: TGTGCCAGCTCACGGGCAGACGGAGAGACCCAGTACTTC.

This chain connects TRBV7-9 to TRBJ2-6; D ambiguous. Trimming left V 5 bases short and J 4 bases short, with 3 bases between. CDR1 SEHNR and CDR2 FQNEAQ come from the germline V gene (reference sequence). The CDR3 runs 12 residues. This CDR3 reads CASSPGANVLTF. CDR3 in DNA: TGTGCCAGCAGCCCCGGGGCCAACGTCCTGACTTTC.